Listed below are T cell receptor beta chains from one sample, sequenced in a study of cytomegalovirus exposure and HLA in healthy donors. TCRdb's table, derived via immunoSEQ multiplex PCR, lists solely in-frame clones and lacks some. The sample shows just over 80,000 clones, 78% of them seen only once. Sequencing used PBMCs. These receptors came from a man between 18 and 29 years old in good health and CMV-seropositive. CDR3s include the opening cysteine and the closing phenylalanine or tryptophan. Each record gives: clone size, D gene, V gene, J gene, CDR3 length, CDR3 DNA, CDR3 protein. The D gene is left open where the match is weak. Expanded clones get a size class; other rows say once, few or many, or leave the size out.

>NA|TRBD1|TRBV6-5|TRBJ1-1|13
TGTGCCAGCAGGGACAGGGGGAACACTGAAGCTTTCTTT
CASRDRGNTEAFF
>NA|NA|TRBV6-5|TRBJ2-7|15
TGTGCCAGCAGTTACTCGGTCAGTATAAGCTACGAGCAGTACTTC
CASSYSVSISYEQYF
>NA|TRBD2|TRBV6-1|TRBJ2-7|15
TGTGCCAGCAGGAACAAGCGGGGAGGAACCTACGAGCAGTACTTC
CASRNKRGGTYEQYF
>NA|NA|TRBV5-1|TRBJ2-7|14
TGCGCCAGCAGCTTACACGGGAGCTCCTACGAGCAGTACTTC
CASSLHGSSYEQYF
>once|TRBD1|TRBV13|TRBJ2-7|13
TGTGCCAGCAGCCTTACACAGGGGGGCGAGCAGTACTTC
CASSLTQGGEQYF
>NA|NA|TRBV28|TRBJ2-7|13
TGTGCCATCCACAGGGCAGAAACCTACGAGCAGTACTTC
CAIHRAETYEQYF
>NA|TRBD1|TRBV11-2|TRBJ1-1|15
TGTGCCAGCAGCTCCGGTATAACAGGGGGTACTGAAGCTTTCTTT
CASSSGITGGTEAFF
>few|NA|TRBV5-5|TRBJ1-1|11
TGTGCCAGCAGCCTGGGGGCCGAAGCTTTCTTT
CASSLGAEAFF
>NA|TRBD1|TRBV14|TRBJ1-2|14
TGTGCCAGCAGCAGACAGGGTTTTAACTATGGCTACACCTTC
CASSRQGFNYGYTF
>NA|NA|TRBV14|TRBJ1-1|15
TGTGCCAGCAGCCCCCTAACAGGGTTATACACTGAAGCTTTCTTT
CASSPLTGLYTEAFF
>NA|NA|TRBV5-1|TRBJ2-3|15
TGCGCCAGCAGCTTGTGGAGGGTCTCCACAGATACGCAGTATTTT
CASSLWRVSTDTQYF
>once|NA|TRBV10-3|TRBJ2-1|16
TGTGCCATCAGTCCGAACCCCGGGATCCAAAACAATGAGCAGTTCTTC
CAISPNPGIQNNEQFF
>NA|NA|TRBV20-1|TRBJ2-1|11
TGCAGTGCCGGCGAGCGACGAGAGCAGTTCTTC
CSAGERREQFF
>NA|NA|TRBV20-1|TRBJ2-7|10
TGCAGTGCCCGGGATATGGACTCCCCCTTC
CSARDMDSPF
>NA|NA|TRBV9|TRBJ1-1|14
TGTGCCAGCAGCGTAGGTCAACTTAACACTGAAGCTTTCTTT
CASSVGQLNTEAFF
>many|NA|TRBV6-5|TRBJ2-1|15
TGTGCCACCCGTCTGGATGACTCCTCCTACAATGAGCAGTTCTTC
CATRLDDSSYNEQFF
>NA|NA|TRBV7-9|TRBJ2-7|13
TGTGCCAGCAGCCATGCACTAGCTTCCGAGCAGTACTTC
CASSHALASEQYF
>NA|NA|TRBV28|TRBJ1-1|12
TGTGCCAGCAGTTTATCAGGGTCAGGAGCTTTCTTT
CASSLSGSGAFF
>NA|TRBD1|TRBV5-1|TRBJ2-1|14
TGCGCCAGCAGCTCGGACAGGGTTATTGATGAGCAGTTCTTC
CASSSDRVIDEQFF
>NA|NA|TRBV9|TRBJ2-3|13
TGTGCCAGCAGCGTAGCGTCGGCAGATACGCAGTATTTT
CASSVASADTQYF
>NA|TRBD2|TRBV4-2|TRBJ2-7|16
TGTGCCAGCAGCCAGGAGGGACTAGCGGGAGTAGGCGAGCAGTACTTC
CASSQEGLAGVGEQYF
>NA|NA|TRBV6-5|TRBJ2-2|12
TGTGCCAGCAGTTTTCGGACAGGGGAGCTGTTTTTT
CASSFRTGELFF
>NA|NA|TRBV9|TRBJ2-2|16
TGTGCCAGCAGCACGTTCTCTAGGAAAGGAACCGGGGAGCTGTTTTTT
CASSTFSRKGTGELFF
>NA|NA|TRBV9|TRBJ2-7|14
TGTGCCAGCAGCCTTGGAGGGGTGCACTACGAGCAGTACTTC
CASSLGGVHYEQYF
>NA|NA|TRBV5-6|TRBJ1-4|13
TGTGCCAGCAGCTTCGGGGATGGTGAAAAACTGTTTTTT
CASSFGDGEKLFF
>NA|NA|TRBV4-2|TRBJ1-2|15
TGTGCCAGCAGCCAGGGGGGGACAACTAACTATGGCTACACCTTC
CASSQGGTTNYGYTF